Listed here are 21 T cell receptor beta chains from one sample, sequenced in a study of T cell responses to AZD1222 COVID-19 vaccine. Profiled with immunoSEQ multiplex PCR; TCRdb holds only in-frame clones, not every one. The table lists 100,000 or so clones, 90% to 95% of them singletons. Here the sequenced sample was peripheral blood, taken on day 0 of AZD1222 vaccination. Receptor source: an adult in good health.

The chain recombines TRBV4-2 with TRBJ2-1; TRBD2 matches 12 bases. Germline CDR1 and CDR2: LGHNA and YNFKEQ. This CDR3 region has 15 residues. Trimming at V came to 0 bases and at J to 10 bases, leaving 4 bases not matched to a gene. CDR3 in amino acids: CASSQELAGGREQFF. The CDR3 DNA follows: TGTGCCAGCAGCCAAGAACTAGCGGGGGGCCGGGAGCAGTTCTTC.

The CDR3 DNA reads TGTGCCACCAGTGACCTTAGGACAGGGGTGAGCACCGGGGAGCTGTTTTTT. Translation gives CATSDLRTGVSTGELFF. V and J are TRBV24-1 and TRBJ2-2; 9 bases align to TRBD1. This CDR3 contains 17 residues. Trimming took 4 bases from V and 4 from J; bases not matched to a gene: 9. CDR1 is KGHDR and CDR2 is SFDVKD in the germline V gene.

This clone has a single count. The rearrangement links TRBV6-5 to TRBJ1-3; D is ambiguous. CDR1 is MNHEY and CDR2 is SVGAGI in the germline V gene. The CDR3 covers 14 residues. V was pared by 10 bases and J by 1 base, with 14 bases between. As DNA, the CDR3 is TGTGCCACCCGGTTATTTGGATCTGGAAACACCATATATTTT. Its protein product is CATRLFGSGNTIYF.

This clone is a singleton in its sample. The genes are TRBV19 and TRBJ1-4; 11 bases align to TRBD1. Germline V CDR1 and CDR2: LNHDA, SQIVND (reference sequence). J was trimmed by 10 bases and V by 6 bases; bases with no gene match: 13. The CDR3 runs 16 residues. This CDR3 is CASSPGQGDRGGKLFF. The CDR3 DNA sequence: TGTGCCAGTAGCCCGGGACAGGGGGATCGCGGTGGAAAACTGTTTTTT.

The chain has TRBV19 and TRBJ1-6; D gene uncertain. V lost 4 bases and J lost 5, with 9 bases in between. Germline loops: CDR1 LNHDA, CDR2 SQIVND (reference sequence). There are 14 residues in the CDR3. The CDR3 nucleotides read TGTGCCAGTAGTACTCTACACAATAATTCACCCCTCCACTTT. Translated: CASSTLHNNSPLHF.

This rearrangement joins TRBV3-1 (or the pseudogene TRBV3-2) to TRBJ2-7; TRBD1 might be the D (6 bases). CDR3 length: 14 amino acids. CDR1 LGHDT and CDR2 YNNKEL come from the germline V gene (reference sequence). V dropped 5 bases and J dropped 5 bases, with 16 bases sitting between them. The CDR3 sequence: CASSTFRGINEQYF. CDR3 DNA: TGTGCCAGCAGCACCTTCAGGGGAATCAACGAGCAGTACTTC.

This clone was seen a handful of times. The rearrangement joins TRBV7-8 to TRBJ1-1, with TRBD1 as a possible D gene (5 bases). This CDR3 comprises 14 residues. Trimming took 2 bases from V and 1 from J, leaving 8 bases between them. The germline V gene encodes CDR1 SGHVS and CDR2 FQNEAQ. CDR3: CASSLLGPNTEAFF. DNA for the CDR3: TGTGCCAGCAGCTTATTGGGACCGAACACTGAAGCTTTCTTT.

The genes are TRBV29-1 and TRBJ2-1; D is perhaps TRBD2 (6 bases). This CDR3 has 14 amino acids. Germline V gene data show CDR1 as SQVTM and CDR2 as ANQGSEA. V lost 3 bases and J 4 bases, leaving 13 bases between the germline ends. CDR3 nucleotide sequence: TGCAGCGTTGATTCGGAGACTAGTTACAATGAGCAGTTCTTC. Encoded protein: CSVDSETSYNEQFF.

The V call is TRBV5-1, the J call TRBJ2-1; D is ambiguous. CDR3 length equals 13 residues. Germline V gene sequence: CDR1 SGHRS, CDR2 YFSETQ. Trimming removed 0 bases at V and 9 bases at J, with 10 bases between. CDR3 DNA sequence: TGCGCCAGCAGCTTGGTCCTATGGCGTGAGCAGTTCTTC. It translates to CASSLVLWREQFF.

This chain connects TRBV7-2 to TRBJ1-3; D is possibly TRBD1 (6 bases). The CDR3 is 16 amino acids. The germline gives CDR1 SGHTA, CDR2 FQGNSA. V was clipped by 3 bases and J by 0 bases, with 12 bases between them. In DNA, the CDR3 is TGTGCCAGCAGCTTGGTGGGGACAAGCTCTGGAAACACCATATATTTT. It translates to CASSLVGTSSGNTIYF.

The J gene is TRBJ1-6, the V gene TRBV5-5; D gene uncertain. Germline loops: CDR1 SGHKS, CDR2 YYEKEE (reference sequence). CDR3 length equals 19 residues. V was shortened by 1 base and J by 5 bases, with 22 bases between the two germline ends. DNA for the CDR3: TGTGCCAGCAGCTTGTCCCCAGCGCAAAATGCATATAATAATTCACCCCTCCACTTT. This translates into CASSLSPAQNAYNNSPLHF.

The gene calls are TRBV18 and TRBJ1-1; perhaps TRBD1 as D (6 bases). From germline, CDR1 is KGHSH and CDR2 LQKENI. The V gene lost 5 bases and the J gene lost 4 bases, with 17 bases spanning the gap. The CDR3 sequence is 15 residues long. CDR3 amino acids: CASSSSGGVGTEAFF. CDR3 DNA: TGTGCCAGCTCATCGAGCGGGGGCGTGGGCACTGAAGCTTTCTTT.

This rearrangement joins TRBV9 to TRBJ1-1; D is ambiguous. The germline V and J ends were trimmed by 0 bases and 1 base, with 4 bases remaining between them. The CDR3 has 13 residues. CDR1 is SGDLS, CDR2 YYNGEE, per germline. This chain's CDR3 is CASSVEQNTEAFF. The CDR3 region has the DNA TGTGCCAGCAGCGTAGAACAGAACACTGAAGCTTTCTTT.

The chain carries TRBV14 and TRBJ1-2; no definite D call. Trimming removed 1 base from V and 1 base from J, with 31 bases in between. Germline values: CDR1 SGHDN, CDR2 FVKESK. The CDR3 extends over 22 amino acids. CDR3 loop: CASSQGQGGLLTTQRFNYGYTF. The CDR3 coding sequence is TGTGCCAGCAGCCAAGGCCAAGGCGGCTTATTAACTACCCAGAGATTTAACTATGGCTACACCTTC.

The count of this clone is one. The chain couples TRBV7-8 to TRBJ1-6, with TRBD1 matching 8 bases. Trimming at V came to 2 bases and at J to 6 bases, leaving 12 bases not matched to a gene. From germline, CDR1 is SGHVS and CDR2 FQNEAQ. The CDR3 consists of 18 residues. The CDR3 region is CASSLQTGDPLFNSPLHF. The CDR3 DNA sequence: TGTGCCAGCAGCTTACAGACAGGGGATCCTCTTTTTAATTCACCCCTCCACTTT.

This clone has just one count. The chain has TRBV5-1 and TRBJ1-3; D is unresolved. Trimming shortened V by 2 bases and J by 3 bases, and 12 bases separated the two germline ends. The CDR3 has 15 amino acids. The germline V gene has CDR1 SGHRS and CDR2 YFSETQ. The CDR3 DNA follows: TGCGCCAGCAGCTTAGGAATGGGGATTGGAAACACCATATATTTT. Translation gives CASSLGMGIGNTIYF. The full variable domain, with the rest looked up from reference TRBV5-1 and TRBJ1-3, is KAGVTQTPRYLIKTRGQQVTLSCSPISGHRSVSWYQQTPGQGLQFLFEYFSETQRNKGNFPGRFSGRQFSNSRSEMNVSTLELGDSALYLCASSLGMGIGNTIYFGEGSWLTVV.

The J gene is TRBJ2-1, the V gene TRBV6-5; D tentatively reads TRBD1 or TRBD2 (5 bases each). The CDR3 consists of 15 residues. Trimming stripped 8 bases from V and 2 bases from J, with 16 bases between. Germline values: CDR1 MNHEY, CDR2 SVGAGI. CDR3 nucleotides: TGTGCCAGCCTTCCTCGGGGCTCAACCTACAATGAGCAGTTCTTC. It specifies CASLPRGSTYNEQFF.

The rearrangement uses TRBV7-8 and TRBJ2-6; D remains ambiguous. In germline, CDR1 is SGHVS, CDR2 FQNEAQ. The CDR3 extends over 16 amino acids. The V and J ends lost 4 bases and 0 bases respectively, with 10 bases between them. The CDR3 spells CASSSDGLSGANVLTF. DNA for the CDR3: TGTGCCAGCAGCTCAGACGGGCTCTCTGGGGCCAACGTCCTGACTTTC.

The chain has TRBV7-8 and TRBJ1-2; D ambiguous. This CDR3 contains 13 residues. V shed 1 base and J shed 5 bases, with 8 bases lying between them. The germline V gene encodes CDR1 SGHVS and CDR2 FQNEAQ. The CDR3 region has the DNA TGTGCCAGCAGCTTAGAACAGCCTTATGGCTACACCTTC. It encodes CASSLEQPYGYTF. Looking up the rest from reference TRBV7-8 and TRBJ1-2 gives the full variable domain: GAGVSQSPRYKVAKRGQDVALRCDPISGHVSLFWYQQALGQGPEFLTYFQNEAQLDKSGLPSDRFFAERPEGSVSTLKIQRTQQEDSAVYLCASSLEQPYGYTFGSGTRLTVV.

The chain has TRBV7-2 and TRBJ1-5, with D maybe TRBD1 (6 bases). Trimming removed 5 bases from V and 3 bases from J, with 20 bases in between. The CDR3 runs 17 residues. Germline CDR1 is SGHTA and CDR2 is FQGNSA. The DNA for the CDR3 is TGTGCCAGCAGCCTGAGAGGGGGGGCAGGTCCCAATCAGCCCCAGCATTTT. This encodes CASSLRGGAGPNQPQHF.

The rearrangement uses TRBV4-1 and TRBJ2-6; D is unclear. CDR3 size: 16 residues. CDR1 is MGHRA, CDR2 YSYEKL, per germline. Between the trimmed V and J ends, which lost 1 base and 0 bases, there was a span of 7 bases. CDR3 protein: CASSQGQGSGANVLTF. The CDR3 DNA reads as TGCGCCAGCAGCCAAGGACAAGGCTCTGGGGCCAACGTCCTGACTTTC.